The 15 T cell receptor beta chains below come from one sample, sequenced in a study of OX40 agonist ivuxolimab in advanced cancers. Some clones are missing from TCRdb's copy, which holds only in-frame ones; the method was immunoSEQ multiplex PCR. The top ten clones hold about 2.4% of a sample with under 85,000 clones, roughly 80% of them seen once. This specimen was CD4+ or CD8+ T cells sorted from blood, taken in a trial of the OX40 agonist ivuxolimab. Source of these receptors: an adult with an advanced solid tumor such as melanoma, head and neck, liver or kidney cancer.

This clone appeared a few times. This chain links TRBV7-2 with TRBJ2-7; D might be TRBD2 (5 bases). Germline assignment: CDR1 SGHTA and CDR2 FQGNSA. This CDR3 spans 15 amino acids. V dropped 8 bases and J dropped 0 bases, with 17 bases sitting between them. Written as DNA, the CDR3 is TGTGCCAGCCAAGGCCGGCCGGGGAGCTCCTACGAGCAGTACTTC. Translated: CASQGRPGSSYEQYF.

The CDR3 sequence is CASSYSYPSNQPQHF. CDR3 nucleotides: TGTGCCAGCAGTTACTCTTATCCTAGCAATCAGCCCCAGCATTTT. The chain carries TRBV6-5 and TRBJ1-5; the D is unclear. Germline CDR1 and CDR2: MNHEY and SVGAGI. V dropped 0 bases and J dropped 0 bases, with 6 bases sitting between them. This CDR3 is built from 15 residues.

The chain carries TRBV11-2 and TRBJ2-1, with 8 bases matching TRBD2. After removal of 5 bases from V and 9 bases from J, the junction contained 24 bases not matched to a gene. This CDR3 is 19 amino acids long. Germline CDR1 is SGHAT and CDR2 is FQNNGV. The CDR3 DNA reads TGTGCCAGCAGCCGCCCTAAATCACTAGCGGCAAGAACGGTTAGTGAGCAGTTCTTC. This gives the protein CASSRPKSLAARTVSEQFF.

This clone showed up just a few times. CDR3 nucleotides: TGTGCCAGCACCCAACCAGGGGGCAGGACTGAAGCTTTCTTT. Translation: CASTQPGGRTEAFF. V is TRBV6-5 and J is TRBJ1-1; 8 bases are shared with TRBD1. Looked up from germline, CDR1 is MNHEY and CDR2 is SVGAGI. J lost 5 bases, V lost 7 bases, and 9 bases had no gene match. The CDR3 is 14 residues long.

The chain joins TRBV4-3 to TRBJ2-1, with D possibly TRBD2 on 5 matching bases. V lost 1 base to trimming and J lost 1 base, with 11 bases between them. The CDR3 is 16 amino acids. Germline V lookup: CDR1 LGHNA, CDR2 YSLEER. For the CDR3, the DNA is TGCGCCAGCAGCCAAGGTGGGAGTCGGTCCTACAATGAGCAGTTCTTC. Amino acid sequence: CASSQGGSRSYNEQFF.

This clone has only one observation. The rearrangement links TRBV4-1 to TRBJ2-5; D possibly corresponds to TRBD1 (6 bases). In germline, CDR1 is MGHRA, CDR2 YSYEKL. V lost 3 bases and J lost 0, with 14 bases in between. CDR3 length: 16 residues. As DNA, the CDR3 is TGCGCCAGCAGCCACCGGACAGCTAGGTACCAAGAGACCCAGTACTTC. Protein product: CASSHRTARYQETQYF.

A remark on this clone: The germline gene is not matched at one end of the junction; a read error may be the cause. V usage is TRBV5-1 and J usage is TRBJ1-3; D unresolved. In germline, CDR1 is SGHRS, CDR2 YFSETQ. The CDR3 has 13 amino acids. The CDR3 DNA follows: TGCGCCGGCAGTAGGGACTCTGGAAACACCATATATTTT. It is translated as CAGSRDSGNTIYF.

V is TRBV7-9 and J is TRBJ2-4; D is ambiguous. CDR1 and CDR2 from the germline V gene are SEHNR and FQNEAQ (reference sequence). V gave up 1 base and J gave up 0 bases, with 4 bases separating them. This CDR3 has 14 amino acids. CDR3 sequence: CASSLELAKNIQYF. The CDR3 DNA is TGTGCCAGCAGCTTAGAACTAGCCAAAAACATTCAGTACTTC. Full variable domain (remainder filled in from reference TRBV7-9 and TRBJ2-4): DTGVSQNPRHKITKRGQNVTFRCDPISEHNRLYWYRQTLGQGPEFLTYFQNEAQLEKSRLLSDRFSAERPKGSFSTLEIQRTEQGDSAMYLCASSLELAKNIQYFGAGTRLSVL.

The rearrangement links TRBV11-3 to TRBJ2-1; TRBD2 matches 8 bases. The CDR3 is 15 residues long. CDR1 is SGHNT and CDR2 is YENEEA in the germline V gene. Trimming cost V 1 base and J 7 bases; bases outside gene matches: 6. As DNA, the CDR3 is TGTGCCAGCAGCTTAGCCCTAGCGGGCCGGAATGAGCAGTTCTTC. Translated: CASSLALAGRNEQFF.

The chain has TRBV7-2 and TRBJ2-2, with D hard to call. Trimming took off 5 bases at V and 8 bases at J, with 6 bases between the two ends. Germline CDR1 and CDR2: SGHTA and FQGNSA. CDR3 length: 11 amino acids. CDR3 loop: CASSPPGELFF. For the CDR3, the DNA is TGTGCCAGCAGCCCACCGGGGGAGCTGTTTTTT.

The chain combines TRBV6-5 with TRBJ2-2; D could derive from TRBD1 or TRBD2 (5 bases each). V lost 6 bases and J 5 bases, leaving 16 bases between the germline ends. The CDR3 consists of 15 residues. CDR1 and CDR2 from the germline V gene are MNHEY and SVGAGI. CDR3 protein: CASSRGDRLTGELFF. The CDR3 DNA follows: TGTGCCAGCAGCCGGGGCGACCGGTTAACCGGGGAGCTGTTTTTT.

This chain uses TRBV6-4 with TRBJ2-1; 10 bases agree with TRBD2. CDR1 MRHNA and CDR2 SNTAGT come from the germline V gene. The CDR3 contains 16 residues. J lost 5 bases, V lost 6 bases, and 10 bases had no gene match. CDR3 amino acids: CASRVPGLAGDNEQFF. In DNA form, the CDR3 reads TGTGCCAGCAGGGTACCGGGGCTAGCGGGAGACAATGAGCAGTTCTTC.

The DNA of the CDR3 is TGTGCCAGCAGCTTAGAAGGGTGGGTGCTCGAGCAGTACTTC. Translating it yields CASSLEGWVLEQYF. The chain uses TRBV11-3 and TRBJ2-7; D is unclear. The CDR3 spans 14 residues. V dropped 0 bases and J dropped 6 bases, with 12 bases sitting between them. Germline V gene sequence: CDR1 SGHNT, CDR2 YENEEA.

The genes are TRBV11-2 and TRBJ2-5; tentatively, D is TRBD2 (6 bases). There are 13 residues in the CDR3. The germline V gene has CDR1 SGHAT and CDR2 FQNNGV. Trimming took 5 bases from V and 7 from J, leaving 14 bases between them. DNA for the CDR3: TGTGCCAGCAGCGCGACGGAGGAGGGGACCCAGTACTTC. Translating gives CASSATEEGTQYF.

At least ten counts were recorded for this clone. The genes are TRBV6-6 and TRBJ2-7; 11 nucleotides line up with TRBD2. The V and J ends lost 4 bases and 3 bases, in that order; junction bases with no gene match: 8. The CDR3 has 16 amino acids. The germline V gene encodes CDR1 MNHNY and CDR2 SVGAGI (reference sequence). CDR3 in amino acids: CASSSNLAGGNYEQYF. The CDR3 nucleotides are TGTGCCAGCAGTTCAAATTTAGCGGGAGGGAACTACGAGCAGTACTTC.